The sample holds a few counts of the clone carrying this TCR beta chain. Its cognate antigen is unknown. V was shortened by 1 base and J by 0 bases, with 7 bases between the two germline ends. CDR3 size: 15 residues. CDR1 SGHTA and CDR2 FQGNSA come from the germline V gene. These data belong to a study of T-cell memory formation after mild COVID-19. Study conclusions and caveats: Later expanders leaned CD4+, whereas clones that contracted between day 15 and 85 were balanced CD4/CD8. Researchers report contracting CD4+ clones mostly in CM and EM, with CD8+ clones in EMRA. Some SARS-CoV-2-responding clones were already detected in memory before infection.

The 5'RACE method, run with constant-segment primers, produced TCR alpha and TCR beta cDNA libraries (carrying sample barcodes and UMIs). One entry per CDR3 protein, called by TCRdb with MiXCR from the 5' RACE reads. The sample lists roughly 250,000 distinct CDR3 sequences, around 17% occurring once. The sequence came from a man aged 18 to 30 who had mild COVID-19 (a few samples of this study predate the infection). Cell type and time point are not known. Sequencing used PBMCs or a T cell subset sorted from them (not recorded which). The rearrangement links TRBV7-2 to TRBJ2-4; D gene ambiguous. The CDR3 reads CASSLVRLAKNIQYF. The CDR3 DNA sequence: TGTGCCAGCAGCTTAGTTCGCCTAGCCAAAAACATTCAGTACTTC.